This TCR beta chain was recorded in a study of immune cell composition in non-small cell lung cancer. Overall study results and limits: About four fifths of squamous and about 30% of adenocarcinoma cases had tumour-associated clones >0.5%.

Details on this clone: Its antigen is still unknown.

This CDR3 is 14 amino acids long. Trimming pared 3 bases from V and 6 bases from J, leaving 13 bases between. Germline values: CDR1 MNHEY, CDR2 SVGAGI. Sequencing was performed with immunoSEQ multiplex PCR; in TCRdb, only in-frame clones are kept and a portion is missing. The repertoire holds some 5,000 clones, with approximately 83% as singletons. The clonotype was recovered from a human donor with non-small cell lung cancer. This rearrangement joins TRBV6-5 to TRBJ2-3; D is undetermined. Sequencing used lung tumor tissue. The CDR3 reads CASSYGSGSDTQYF. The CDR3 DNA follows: TGTGCCAGCAGTTATGGATCCGGGTCGGATACGCAGTATTTT.